These 21 T cell receptor beta chains were all obtained from the same sample, sequenced in a study of CD8 T cells in ankylosing spondylitis. Study observations and caveats: Within ankylosing spondylitis blood, a TCR beta motif made up of seven or eight highly homologous variants appeared to be characteristic.

No antigen is known for these receptors. From the 5' RACE reads, TCRdb called clonotypes with MiXCR, one entry per CDR3 protein. The sample lists 470,000 or so distinct CDR3 sequences, about 24% occurring once. The sample was blood, either unsorted or a sorted T cell fraction (not recorded which). The source of these receptors is a male donor with ankylosing spondylitis.

As regards this clonotype: Mismatch with germline at one junction end may stem from a read error. This sequence joins TRBV27 and TRBJ2-3; 8 nucleotides agree with TRBD1. The CDR3 covers 16 residues. The V gene's germline CDR1 is MNHEY and CDR2 SMNVEV (reference sequence). The chain's CDR3 is CASSVSQGVSTDTQYF. For the CDR3, the DNA is TGTGCCAGCAGTGTATCACAGGGGGTGAGCACAGATACGCAGTATTTT.

The CDR3 protein is CSARPGPPNTEAFF. The CDR3 nucleotides read TGCAGTGCTAGGCCGGGACCGCCGAACACTGAAGCTTTCTTT. The chain couples TRBV20-1 to TRBJ1-1; D is perhaps TRBD1 (5 bases). Germline V CDR1 and CDR2: DFQATT, SNEGSKA (reference sequence). The V and J ends lost 3 bases and 1 base respectively, with 12 bases between them. This CDR3 has 14 residues.

This clonotype was observed at least ten times. J is TRBJ2-1 and V is TRBV5-1; 8 bases align to TRBD1. V lost 0 bases to trimming and J lost 7 bases; unmatched junction nucleotides: 0. The CDR3 is made up of 13 amino acids. CDR1 is SGHRS, CDR2 YFSETQ, per germline. The CDR3 is CASSLGTGNEQFF. The CDR3 DNA sequence: TGCGCCAGCAGCTTGGGGACAGGGAATGAGCAGTTCTTC. The whole variable domain, remainder taken from reference TRBV5-1 and TRBJ2-1, is KAGVTQTPRYLIKTRGQQVTLSCSPISGHRSVSWYQQTPGQGLQFLFEYFSETQRNKGNFPGRFSGRQFSNSRSEMNVSTLELGDSALYLCASSLGTGNEQFFGPGTRLTVL.

The chain joins TRBV5-6 to TRBJ2-2; D not certain. CDR1 SGHDT and CDR2 YYEEEE come from the germline V gene. The CDR3 has 12 residues. V dropped 2 bases and J dropped 6 bases, with 5 bases sitting between them. CDR3 region: CASSFSPGELFF. Here the CDR3 DNA reads TGTGCCAGCAGCTTCTCCCCCGGGGAGCTGTTTTTT.

The gene calls are TRBV20-1 and TRBJ2-2; TRBD2 aligns across 8 bases. Germline V gene data show CDR1 as DFQATT and CDR2 as SNEGSKA (reference sequence). V was pared by 4 bases and J by 0 bases, with 1 base of the junction left unmatched. The CDR3 runs 14 residues. This chain's CDR3 is CSATGGPNTGELFF. The CDR3 DNA is TGCAGTGCTACGGGAGGGCCGAACACCGGGGAGCTGTTTTTT.

This clonotype was recorded many times. The gene calls are TRBV12-3 or TRBV12-4 and TRBJ2-1; D is possibly TRBD1 (6 bases). V lost 5 bases and J lost 6, with 17 bases in between. CDR3 length: 15 amino acids. CDR3 loop: CASSPTGFISNEQFF. CDR3 DNA: TGTGCCAGCAGTCCAACAGGGTTCATCTCCAATGAGCAGTTCTTC.

The genes are TRBV6-1 and TRBJ1-2; 8 positions match TRBD1. The junction had 13 bases not matched to a gene; V was cut back by 8 bases and J by 5 bases. In germline, CDR1 is MNHNS, CDR2 SASEGT. This CDR3 has 15 residues. The CDR3 nucleotides are TGTGCCAGCGAGAAAGGTCAGGGGGCCCCATATGGCTACACCTTC. It translates to CASEKGQGAPYGYTF.

V usage is TRBV30 and J usage is TRBJ1-5, with D maybe TRBD1 (5 bases). CDR3 length: 13 amino acids. Germline assignment: CDR1 GTSNPN and CDR2 SVGIG (reference sequence). Trimming shortened V by 0 bases and J by 9 bases, and 12 bases separated the two germline ends. The CDR3 spells CAWSVLRDRPQHF. The CDR3 DNA reads TGTGCCTGGAGTGTACTCAGGGATCGGCCCCAGCATTTT. Supplemented by reference TRBV30 and TRBJ1-5, the full variable domain reads SQTIHQWPATLVQPVGSPLSLECTVEGTSNPNLYWYRQAAGRGLQLLFYSVGIGQISSEVPQNLSASRPQDRQFILSSKKLLLSDSGFYLCAWSVLRDRPQHFGDGTRLSIL.

This clonotype was seen a handful of times. The chain links TRBV11-2 to TRBJ2-2; D unresolved. The V end was cut by 0 bases, the J end by 2 bases, with 4 bases between. This CDR3 is 14 amino acids long. Germline V CDR1 and CDR2: SGHAT, FQNNGV. The CDR3 loop reads CASSLDYNTGELFF. Here the CDR3 DNA reads TGTGCCAGCAGCTTAGACTATAACACCGGGGAGCTGTTTTTT.

This clonotype was seen a handful of times. This chain uses TRBV3-1 with TRBJ2-7; 8 positions agree with TRBD2. After removal of 4 bases from V and 2 bases from J, the junction contained 4 bases not matched to a gene. The CDR3 is 14 amino acids. Germline CDR1 and CDR2: LGHDT and YNNKEL (reference sequence). The CDR3 region has the DNA TGTGCCAGCAGCCCTGCGGGAGGAGCCTACGAGCAGTACGTC. Amino acid sequence: CASSPAGGAYEQYV.

This clonotype was seen a few times. The V call is TRBV20-1, the J call TRBJ1-1, with D unclear. Germline assignment: CDR1 DFQATT and CDR2 SNEGSKA (reference sequence). CDR3 size: 15 residues. The ends were cut back, 0 bases at V and 4 bases at J, with 15 bases in the middle. CDR3 sequence reads: CSARDSAKGGTEAFF. CDR3 bases: TGCAGTGCTAGAGATTCGGCAAAGGGTGGCACTGAAGCTTTCTTT.

The chain is built from TRBV18 and TRBJ2-3; D not resolved. The germline V and J ends were trimmed by 6 bases and 4 bases, with 8 bases remaining between them. The CDR3 totals 12 residues. The germline CDR1 and CDR2 sequences are KGHSH and LQKENI. The CDR3 coding sequence is TGTGCCAGCTCGCCCCAGTCAGATACGCAGTATTTT. Amino acid sequence: CASSPQSDTQYF.

The chain combines TRBV10-3 with TRBJ2-1, with TRBD2 identical over 8 bases. The CDR3 covers 16 residues. The trim removed 6 bases at V and 1 base at J, leaving 8 bases unmatched. CDR1 and CDR2 (germline): ENHRY, SYGVKD. The CDR3 coding sequence is TGTGCCATCAGATCCGGGACTAGTCTTTCCTACAATGAGCAGTTCTTC. As protein: CAIRSGTSLSYNEQFF.

This chain joins TRBV6-1 and TRBJ2-5, with D maybe TRBD2 (5 bases). Trimming removed 2 bases at V and 2 bases at J, with 6 bases between. The length of the CDR3 is 13 residues. Germline V gene lookup returns CDR1 MNHNS and CDR2 SASEGT. Here the CDR3 reads CASSEQRQETQYF. The CDR3 nucleotides are TGTGCCAGCAGTGAACAGCGGCAAGAGACCCAGTACTTC.

This clonotype was counted only a few times. The V and J genes are TRBV20-1 and TRBJ2-7; a possible D gene is TRBD1 (6 bases). Trimming removed 5 bases at V and 4 bases at J, with 12 bases between. CDR3 length equals 12 residues. Per germline, CDR1 DFQATT and CDR2 SNEGSKA (reference sequence). CDR3 residues: CSAYRVSYEQYF. DNA of the CDR3: TGCAGTGCTTACAGGGTGTCGTACGAGCAGTACTTC.

This clonotype appeared a few times. The J gene is TRBJ2-3, the V gene TRBV24-1; 12 positions match TRBD2. The CDR3 is made up of 17 amino acids. V shed 4 bases and J 5 bases; nucleotides not matched to a gene: 9. The germline V gene has CDR1 KGHDR and CDR2 SFDVKD. CDR3 in DNA: TGTGCCACCAGTGACGCCGGACTAGCGGGACCAATAGATACGCAGTATTTT. Its protein product is CATSDAGLAGPIDTQYF.

The rearrangement links TRBV18 to TRBJ2-1; the D gene is possibly TRBD2 (6 bases). The length of the CDR3 is 15 residues. From germline, CDR1 is KGHSH and CDR2 LQKENI. Between the trimmed V and J ends, which lost 5 bases and 5 bases, there was a span of 16 bases. This chain's CDR3 is CASSATSSPNNEQFF. The CDR3 region has the DNA TGTGCCAGCTCAGCGACTAGTTCACCTAACAATGAGCAGTTCTTC.

In this sample, this clonotype turned up many times. This sequence joins TRBV10-1 and TRBJ1-1; no clear D gene. V shed 3 bases and J shed 7 bases, with 9 bases lying between them. Germline V gives CDR1 WNHNN, CDR2 SYGVQD (reference sequence). The CDR3 totals 12 residues. CDR3 coding DNA: TGCGCCAGCAGTGAAGGAGGGAGTGAAGCTTTCTTT. Protein: CASSEGGSEAFF.

A few counts support this clonotype. The chain employs TRBV12-3 or TRBV12-4 and TRBJ2-7, with a tentative D call TRBD2 (6 bases). CDR3 length: 16 amino acids. The V end was cut by 0 bases, the J end by 4 bases, with 16 bases between. This CDR3 is CASSLAEGQWAYEQYF. DNA of the CDR3: TGTGCCAGCAGTTTAGCGGAGGGGCAGTGGGCATACGAGCAGTACTTC.

V and J are TRBV20-1 and TRBJ2-5; D assignment may be TRBD1 or TRBD2 (6 bases each). The V gene lost 6 bases and the J gene lost 5 bases, with 19 bases spanning the gap. Germline V gene data show CDR1 as DFQATT and CDR2 as SNEGSKA (reference sequence). The CDR3 totals 14 residues. The CDR3 spells CSAIIPEGGETQYF. Written as DNA, the CDR3 is TGCAGTGCCATTATTCCCGAGGGGGGCGAGACCCAGTACTTC.

This clonotype has a single count. The rearrangement uses TRBV5-4 and TRBJ2-2; D is tentatively TRBD1 or TRBD2 (5 bases each). Between the trimmed V and J ends, which lost 0 bases and 4 bases, there was a span of 10 bases. Germline V gives CDR1 SGHNT, CDR2 YYREEE (reference sequence). This CDR3 is built from 15 residues. CDR3 amino acids: CASSLGGLSTGELFF. The CDR3 DNA sequence: TGTGCCAGCAGCTTGGGGGGGTTGAGCACCGGGGAGCTGTTTTTT. The full variable domain, completed using reference TRBV5-4 and TRBJ2-2, is ETGVTQSPTHLIKTRGQQVTLRCSSQSGHNTVSWYQQALGQGPQFIFQYYREEENGRGNFPPRFSGLQFPNYSSELNVNALELDDSALYLCASSLGGLSTGELFFGEGSRLTVL.